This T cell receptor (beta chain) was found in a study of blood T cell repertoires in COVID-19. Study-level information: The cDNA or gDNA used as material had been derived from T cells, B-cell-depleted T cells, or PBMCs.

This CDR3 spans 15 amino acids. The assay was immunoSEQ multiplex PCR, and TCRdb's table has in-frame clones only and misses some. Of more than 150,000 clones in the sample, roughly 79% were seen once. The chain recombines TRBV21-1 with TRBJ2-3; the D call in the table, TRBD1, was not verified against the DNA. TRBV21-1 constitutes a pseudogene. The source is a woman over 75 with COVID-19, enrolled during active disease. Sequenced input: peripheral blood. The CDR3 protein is CASSGQGGRTDTQYF. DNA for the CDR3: TGTGCCAGCAGCGGGCAGGGGGGTAGGACAGATACGCAGTATTTT.